This TCR beta chain emerged from a study of human T cells and chemical hapten exposure. This clonotype was recorded at least ten times. As for time point: patch test 3, about 24 weeks after DPC sensitization. Treatment here: therapeutic diphenylcyclopropenone sensitization with weekly scalp DPC. TCRdb independently ran MiXCR on the RACE reads; one entry per CDR3 protein. The repertoire includes more than 80,000 distinct CDR3 sequences, less than 14% of them detected once, and more than 3% sits in the top ten. This material consisted of whole blood, taken in connection with sensitization to the hapten diphenylcyclopropenone (DPC). The TCR originated in a woman aged 50 to 65 with alopecia areata. Some clones in this sample may be carry-over from other donors' samples.

The CDR3 coding sequence is TGTGCCAGCAGTTACCCCCCGGGACAGGGACGAGATACGCAGTATTTT. Amino acid sequence: CASSYPPGQGRDTQYF. The chain has TRBV6-2 or TRBV6-3 and TRBJ2-3; 9 positions match TRBD1. Germline V gives CDR1 MNHEY, CDR2 SVGEGT. The trim removed 2 bases at V and 5 bases at J, leaving 8 bases unmatched. The CDR3 is made up of 16 amino acids.